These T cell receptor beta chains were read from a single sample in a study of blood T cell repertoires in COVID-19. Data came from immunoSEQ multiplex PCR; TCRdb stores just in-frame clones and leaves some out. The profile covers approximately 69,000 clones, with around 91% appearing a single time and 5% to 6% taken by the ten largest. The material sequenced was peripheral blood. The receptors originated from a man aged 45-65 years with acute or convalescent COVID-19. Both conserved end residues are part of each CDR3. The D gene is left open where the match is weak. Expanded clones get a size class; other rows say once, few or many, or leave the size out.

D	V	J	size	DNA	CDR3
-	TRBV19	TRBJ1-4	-	TGTGCCAGTAGTTCGGCAGGGGAAAAACTGTTTTTT	CASSSAGEKLFF
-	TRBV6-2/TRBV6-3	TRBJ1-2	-	TGTGCCAGCAGTTACTCCGGCCTGGGAGACACCTTC	CASSYSGLGDTF
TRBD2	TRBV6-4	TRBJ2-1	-	TGTGCCAGCAGTGATAGAGCGGGAGGGGGCAATGAGCAGTTCTTC	CASSDRAGGGNEQFF
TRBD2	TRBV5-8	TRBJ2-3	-	TGTGCCAGCAGCGCCAGCGGGAGGCCTCTGGTGGATACGCAGTATTTT	CASSASGRPLVDTQYF
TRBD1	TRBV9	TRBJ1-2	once	TGTGCCAGCAGCGTTCGGGACAGGGGACTCTATGGCTACACCTTC	CASSVRDRGLYGYTF
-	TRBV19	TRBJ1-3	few	TGTGCCAGTAGTTCCCTTGGCGGGGGAAACACCATATATTTT	CASSSLGGGNTIYF
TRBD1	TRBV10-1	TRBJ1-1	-	TGCGCCAGCAGTGACTTTAGTTTTTTATGGTGGGACAGGGCTTCATTCGCCACTGAAGCTTTCTTT	CASSDFSFLWWDRASFATEAFF
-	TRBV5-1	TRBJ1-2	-	TGCGCCAGTCGGCAGGGAGGAGGCTACACCTTC	CASRQGGGYTF
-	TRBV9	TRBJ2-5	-	TGTGCCAGCACCCCGGGGAGAGCCTATCTCCGGACCCAGTACTTC	CASTPGRAYLRTQYF
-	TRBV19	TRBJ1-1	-	TGTGCCAGTAGTATAAAGGGAGGTAACACTGAAGCTTTCTTT	CASSIKGGNTEAFF
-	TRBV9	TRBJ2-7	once	TGTGCCAGCAGCCCGACAGTCTTCTACGAGCAGTACTTC	CASSPTVFYEQYF
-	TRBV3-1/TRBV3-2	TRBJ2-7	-	TGTGCCAGCAGCCAAACTCTAGGGCTGGGAGACGAGCAGTACTTC	CASSQTLGLGDEQYF
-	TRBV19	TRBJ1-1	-	TGTGCCAGTAGTAGTCGGGCTGGGGGATGGGGGGACACTGAAGCTTTCTTT	CASSSRAGGWGDTEAFF
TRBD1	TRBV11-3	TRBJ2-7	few	TGTGCCAGCAGCTTAGTGACAGGGGCCGACTTTACCTACGAGCAGTACTTC	CASSLVTGADFTYEQYF
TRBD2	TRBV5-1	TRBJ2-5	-	TGCGCCAGCAGCTTGTGGCCAGCGGGAGGGGAGGAGACCCAGTACTTC	CASSLWPAGGEETQYF
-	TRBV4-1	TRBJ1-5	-	TGCGCCAGCAGCCAAGAATTGGGCCAGCCCCAGCATTTT	CASSQELGQPQHF
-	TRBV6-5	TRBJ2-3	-	TGTGCCAGCAGCGACAGGGGAGGGTGGGATACGCAGTATTTT	CASSDRGGWDTQYF
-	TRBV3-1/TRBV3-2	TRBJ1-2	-	TGTGCCAGCAGCCATCAGAGTTACAGGAATGGCTACACCTTC	CASSHQSYRNGYTF
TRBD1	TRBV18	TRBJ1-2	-	TGTGCCAGCTCACCAGTCCGAGGGACAGGGGTAGACTATGGCTACACCTTC	CASSPVRGTGVDYGYTF
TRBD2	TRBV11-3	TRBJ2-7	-	TGTGCCAGCAGCTTACTAGCGGGAGATGGGGAGCAGTACTTC	CASSLLAGDGEQYF
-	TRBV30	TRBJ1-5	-	TGTGCCTGGAGTGGGGTGGGCGGGAGCAATCAGCCCCAGCATTTT	CAWSGVGGSNQPQHF
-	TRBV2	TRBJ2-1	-	TGTGCCAGCAGTGAAGTCTTCGGGAGCTCCTACAATGAGCAGTTCTTC	CASSEVFGSSYNEQFF
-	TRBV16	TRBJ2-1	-	TGTGCCAGCAGCCTGGGACTCGCGGGTGAGCAGTTCTTC	CASSLGLAGEQFF
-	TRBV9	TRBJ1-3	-	TGTGCCAGCAGCCCAGGTTTCGCTGGAAACACCATATATTTT	CASSPGFAGNTIYF
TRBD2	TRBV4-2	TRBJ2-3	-	TGTGCCAGCAGCCAAGATCCCCCCGGACTAGCGGGATACACAGATACGCAGTATTTT	CASSQDPPGLAGYTDTQYF
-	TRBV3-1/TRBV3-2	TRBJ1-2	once	TGTGCCAGCAGCCAAGATCCCAGAACCAGACGGAGCTATGGCTACACCTTC	CASSQDPRTRRSYGYTF
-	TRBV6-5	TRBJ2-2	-	TGTGCCAGCAGTTACAGGGGTAACGGGGAGCTGTTTTTT	CASSYRGNGELFF
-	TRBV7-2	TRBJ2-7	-	TGTGCCAGCAGCTTACAGGGCCTCTCCTACGAGCAGTACTTC	CASSLQGLSYEQYF
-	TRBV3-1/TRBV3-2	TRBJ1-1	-	TGTGCCAGCAGCCGGGGGGGGGTTTTTGAAGCTTTCTTT	CASSRGGVFEAFF
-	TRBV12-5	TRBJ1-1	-	TGTGCTAGTGGTTTGTTTGGGGGAGGCACTGAAGCTTTCTTT	CASGLFGGGTEAFF
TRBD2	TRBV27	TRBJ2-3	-	TGTGCCAGCTCCCCCAAAATTAGGACTAGCGGGAGTTGGGTCAGCACAGATACGCAGTATTTT	CASSPKIRTSGSWVSTDTQYF